These 29 T cell receptor beta chains were sequenced from one sample in a study of brain T cells in children with intractable seizures. Time point indicated: blood from clinic visit 5 months post-surgery; TSC patient then seizure free. This table comes from immunoSEQ multiplex PCR, and its TCRdb copy is limited to in-frame clones, with some not included. The sample yields around 340,000 clones, 93% seen once. The source material was peripheral blood, sampled 5 to 6 months after surgery. The receptors stem from a boy less than two years old with tuberous sclerosis and intractable seizures.

On this clone itself: This sample includes further DNA sequences coding for the same CDR3. The chain recombines TRBV5-4 with TRBJ1-2; tentatively, D is TRBD1 (6 bases). This CDR3 spans 14 amino acids. Trimming took off 0 bases at V and 4 bases at J, with 10 bases between the two ends. CDR1 is SGHNT and CDR2 is YYREEE in the germline V gene (reference sequence). The CDR3 protein is CASSLVGAGYGYTF. In DNA, the CDR3 is TGTGCCAGCAGCTTGGTGGGGGCCGGCTATGGCTACACCTTC. Drawing the rest from reference TRBV5-4 and TRBJ1-2, the complete variable domain is ETGVTQSPTHLIKTRGQQVTLRCSSQSGHNTVSWYQQALGQGPQFIFQYYREEENGRGNFPPRFSGLQFPNYSSELNVNALELDDSALYLCASSLVGAGYGYTFGSGTRLTVV.

V is TRBV10-3 and J is TRBJ1-4; 7 bases fit TRBD1. The V and J ends lost 0 bases and 0 bases, in that order; junction bases with no gene match: 7. CDR1 is ENHRY, CDR2 SYGVKD, per germline. This CDR3 contains 18 residues. The CDR3 coding sequence is TGTGCCATCAGTGAGTCAGGACAGGAGAGGCCAACTAATGAAAAACTGTTTTTT. Protein: CAISESGQERPTNEKLFF.

This clone was seen a single time. The V gene is TRBV4-1, the J gene TRBJ2-3, with D unresolved. The CDR3 has 15 residues. The V gene's germline CDR1 is MGHRA and CDR2 YSYEKL. V shed 0 bases and J shed 1 base, with 8 bases lying between them. The CDR3 sequence is CASSQEMDRTDTQYF. The CDR3 nucleotides are TGCGCCAGCAGCCAAGAGATGGATCGCACAGATACGCAGTATTTT.

The chain links TRBV12-3 or TRBV12-4 to TRBJ1-2; TRBD1 might be the D (6 bases). This CDR3 is built from 12 residues. Trimming shortened V by 11 bases and J by 1 base, and 11 bases separated the two germline ends. CDR3 in amino acids: CAVRTDNYGYTF. DNA for the CDR3: TGTGCCGTGAGGACAGATAACTATGGCTACACCTTC.

The sample holds a few counts of this clone. The chain couples TRBV7-9 to TRBJ2-1, with 8 positions matching TRBD2. Germline V gives CDR1 SEHNR, CDR2 FQNEAQ (reference sequence). J gave up 8 bases and V 5 bases, and 8 bases lay outside the gene matches. This CDR3 is built from 14 residues. CDR3 protein: CASSPRTSWYEQFF. In nucleotides, the CDR3 is TGTGCCAGCAGCCCCCGGACTAGCTGGTATGAGCAGTTCTTC. Based on the CDR3 plus reference TRBV7-9 and TRBJ2-1, the full variable domain is DTGVSQNPRHKITKRGQNVTFRCDPISEHNRLYWYRQTLGQGPEFLTYFQNEAQLEKSRLLSDRFSAERPKGSFSTLEIQRTEQGDSAMYLCASSPRTSWYEQFFGPGTRLTVL.

This clone came up once. The chain combines TRBV12-3 or TRBV12-4 with TRBJ2-5; the D is unclear. The CDR3 covers 11 residues. Between the trimmed V and J ends, which lost 3 bases and 5 bases, there was a span of 4 bases. The CDR3 DNA reads as TGTGCCAGCAGTTTCCGCGAGACCCAGTACTTC. Protein: CASSFRETQYF.

This clone occurred once. The rearrangement joins TRBV30 to TRBJ2-1, with TRBD2 identical over 7 bases. CDR1 is GTSNPN and CDR2 is SVGIG in the germline V gene (reference sequence). The CDR3 length is 13 residues. V trimming: 8 bases; J trimming: 2 bases; junction bases outside the gene matches: 6. This CDR3 is CARLAVTYNEQFF. In nucleotides, the CDR3 is TGTGCCAGGCTAGCGGTTACCTACAATGAGCAGTTCTTC.

V gene TRBV6-2 or TRBV6-3 combines with J gene TRBJ1-1; TRBD1 agrees at 8 bases. Germline CDR1 and CDR2: MNHEY and SVGEGT. The ends lost 0 bases at V and 4 bases at J; junction bases unmatched: 16. The CDR3 spans 19 residues. Here the CDR3 reads CASSYSLDRDFFSGTEAFF. The CDR3 DNA reads TGTGCCAGCAGTTACTCGCTGGACAGGGACTTTTTCAGTGGCACTGAAGCTTTCTTT.

The table lists this clone with a count of one. The V gene is TRBV7-8, the J gene TRBJ2-1; D is ambiguous. Germline assignment: CDR1 SGHVS and CDR2 FQNEAQ. The germline V and J ends were trimmed by 2 bases and 2 bases, with 4 bases remaining between them. The CDR3 has 13 residues. The CDR3 nucleotides are TGTGCCAGCAGCTTAACCACCTACAATGAGCAGTTCTTC. Translation: CASSLTTYNEQFF.

The gene calls are TRBV5-5 and TRBJ2-1; TRBD2 agrees at 7 bases. Germline V gene sequence: CDR1 SGHKS, CDR2 YYEKEE (reference sequence). The CDR3 length is 16 residues. With 0 bases clipped from V and 3 bases from J, the junction kept 6 bases outside the gene matches. CDR3 DNA sequence: TGTGCCAGCAGCTTGGCCGGGGGGACCAACTACAATGAGCAGTTCTTC. The encoded protein is CASSLAGGTNYNEQFF.

The chain links TRBV28 to TRBJ1-4; TRBD1 matches at 7 bases. V lost 4 bases and J lost 13; bases outside the gene matches: 6. The CDR3 totals 12 residues. Germline V gene lookup returns CDR1 MDHEN and CDR2 SYDVKM. The CDR3 loop reads CASSSGTVPLFF. The CDR3 region has the DNA TGTGCCAGCAGTTCCGGGACAGTTCCACTGTTTTTT.

This clone was detected a few times. The chain couples TRBV30 to TRBJ1-6, with TRBD1 as a possible D gene (6 bases). The germline gives CDR1 GTSNPN, CDR2 SVGIG (reference sequence). V shed 2 bases and J shed 7 bases, with 15 bases lying between them. There are 15 residues in the CDR3. The CDR3 sequence: CAWSQGNTGNSPLHF. The CDR3 DNA reads as TGTGCCTGGAGTCAAGGGAACACAGGGAATTCACCCCTCCACTTT.

This clone was recorded once. The chain recombines TRBV5-1 with TRBJ1-2; D not resolved. V lost 0 bases and J 3 bases, leaving 3 bases between the germline ends. This CDR3 region has 12 residues. CDR1 is SGHRS and CDR2 is YFSETQ in the germline V gene. The CDR3 bases are TGCGCCAGCAGCTTGGATCACTATGGCTACACCTTC. Protein sequence: CASSLDHYGYTF. The full variable domain, rest sourced from reference TRBV5-1 and TRBJ1-2, is KAGVTQTPRYLIKTRGQQVTLSCSPISGHRSVSWYQQTPGQGLQFLFEYFSETQRNKGNFPGRFSGRQFSNSRSEMNVSTLELGDSALYLCASSLDHYGYTFGSGTRLTVV.

This clone appeared a few times. V is TRBV6-5 and J is TRBJ1-1; D is perhaps TRBD1 (5 bases). The CDR3 is 13 amino acids. The V gene's germline CDR1 is MNHEY and CDR2 SVGAGI. Trimming stripped 6 bases from V and 5 bases from J, with 13 bases between. This chain's CDR3 is CASSYRLRTEAFF. The DNA for the CDR3 is TGTGCCAGCAGCTACAGGTTGAGGACTGAAGCTTTCTTT.

V is TRBV3-1 (or the pseudogene TRBV3-2) and J is TRBJ1-5; D uncertain. V was clipped by 0 bases and J by 6 bases, with 3 bases between them. CDR1 and CDR2 (germline): LGHDT, YNNKEL (reference sequence). The CDR3 is made up of 12 amino acids. CDR3 in amino acids: CASSQDGQPQHF. CDR3 bases: TGTGCCAGCAGCCAAGACGGTCAGCCCCAGCATTTT.

A remark on this clone: One end of the junction varies from germline; a read error may be responsible. The chain joins TRBV7-9 to TRBJ2-1; 10 bases line up with TRBD2. This CDR3 has 16 residues. Germline V gene sequence: CDR1 SEHNR, CDR2 FQNEAQ (reference sequence). DNA for the CDR3: TGTGCCAGCAGGTTAGCGGGAGGAGGATCCTACAATGAGCAGTTCTTC. Residues: CASRLAGGGSYNEQFF.

This clone showed up just once. The rearrangement links TRBV7-3 to TRBJ2-7, with D maybe TRBD2 (6 bases). Germline V lookup: CDR1 SGHTA, CDR2 FQGTGA. Trimming took 5 bases from V and 1 from J, leaving 12 bases between them. This CDR3 comprises 14 residues. CDR3 DNA sequence: TGTGCCAGCAGCCCATCCGGGGGATCCTACGAGCAGTACTTC. It encodes CASSPSGGSYEQYF. The whole variable domain, remainder taken from reference TRBV7-3 and TRBJ2-7, is GAGVSQTPSNKVTEKGKYVELRCDPISGHTALYWYRQSLGQGPEFLIYFQGTGAADDSGLPNDRFFAVRPEGSVSTLKIQRTERGDSAVYLCASSPSGGSYEQYFGPGTRLTVT.

The rearrangement uses TRBV10-3 and TRBJ1-4; D call uncertain. Trimming cost V 0 bases and J 0 bases, with 11 bases left between them. Germline CDR1 reads ENHRY; CDR2 reads SYGVKD. This CDR3 comprises 17 residues. The CDR3 bases are TGTGCCATCAGTGAGTCAGTCAGGAGCGCAACTAATGAAAAACTGTTTTTT. This encodes CAISESVRSATNEKLFF.

This clone was observed a few times. The V gene is TRBV7-6, the J gene TRBJ2-2, with D hard to call. The CDR3 is 17 residues long. Per the germline V gene, CDR1 is SGHVS and CDR2 is FNYEAQ. Trimming took off 1 base at V and 0 bases at J, with 12 bases between the two ends. CDR3: CASSLGIGSANTGELFF. The CDR3 nucleotides are TGTGCCAGCAGCTTAGGGATCGGTTCGGCGAACACCGGGGAGCTGTTTTTT.

This clone appeared once. V usage is TRBV28 and J usage is TRBJ2-7, with TRBD2 matching over 11 bases. The length of the CDR3 is 14 residues. CDR1 MDHEN and CDR2 SYDVKM come from the germline V gene. V gave up 3 bases and J gave up 3 bases; unmatched junction bases: 1. The CDR3 region has the DNA TGTGCCAGCAGTTTGGGACTAGCGGACTACGAGCAGTACTTC. It specifies CASSLGLADYEQYF.

The V gene is TRBV19, the J gene TRBJ1-1; 7 bases match TRBD1. V lost 7 bases and J lost 5; bases outside the gene matches: 10. Germline V gives CDR1 LNHDA, CDR2 SQIVND (reference sequence). The CDR3 has 14 amino acids. In DNA, the CDR3 is TGTGCCAGTACCCCGGACAGGCTGAGAACTGAAGCTTTCTTT. This gives the protein CASTPDRLRTEAFF.

This chain links TRBV5-6 with TRBJ2-2, with D possibly being TRBD1 (6 bases). Trimming pared 2 bases from V and 6 bases from J, leaving 17 bases between. The CDR3 spans 16 residues. The germline V gene encodes CDR1 SGHDT and CDR2 YYEEEE. The DNA for the CDR3 is TGTGCCAGCAGCTTCCAGGAATCAGGGGTTGCCGGGGAGCTGTTTTTT. Encoded protein: CASSFQESGVAGELFF. The entire variable domain, with the rest obtained from reference TRBV5-6 and TRBJ2-2, is as follows: DAGVTQSPTHLIKTRGQQVTLRCSPKSGHDTVSWYQQALGQGPQFIFQYYEEEERQRGNFPDRFSGHQFPNYSSELNVNALLLGDSALYLCASSFQESGVAGELFFGEGSRLTVL.

This chain joins TRBV5-5 and TRBJ2-7; 9 bases align to TRBD1. Trimming at V came to 4 bases and at J to 3 bases, leaving 5 bases not matched to a gene. Germline V gene lookup returns CDR1 SGHKS and CDR2 YYEKEE (reference sequence). The CDR3 loop spans 14 amino acids. DNA for the CDR3: TGTGCCAGCAGCCTGACAGGGGGGGGCTACGAGCAGTACTTC. Translation gives CASSLTGGGYEQYF.

This chain connects TRBV18 to TRBJ1-2, with 9 bases fitting TRBD1. Per the germline V gene, CDR1 is KGHSH and CDR2 is LQKENI. CDR3 length equals 14 residues. The J segment lost 2 bases and the V segment lost 3 bases, leaving 1 base of the junction unmatched. The CDR3 loop is CASSPGTGNYGYTF. DNA of the CDR3: TGTGCCAGCTCACCCGGGACAGGGAACTATGGCTACACCTTC.

This chain uses TRBV23-1 with TRBJ1-5; D is undetermined. TRBV23-1 belongs to the ORF category, with a function that is uncertain. This CDR3 is built from 17 residues. Trimming left V 0 bases short and J 5 bases short, with 17 bases between. CDR3 sequence reads: CASSQSVGLEVDQPQHF. Written as DNA, the CDR3 is TGCGCCAGCAGTCAATCTGTGGGTCTCGAGGTGGATCAGCCCCAGCATTTT.

Here the CDR3 DNA reads TGTGCCAGCAGCATCCGGGATTTCTACGAGCAGTACTTC. Its translation is CASSIRDFYEQYF. This chain links TRBV21-1 with TRBJ2-7; the table's D gene call, TRBD2, was not cross checked with the DNA. TRBV21-1 is reported as a pseudogene. CDR3 length: 13 amino acids.

The V gene is TRBV3-1 (or the pseudogene TRBV3-2), the J gene TRBJ1-1; D is ambiguous. V was clipped by 1 base and J by 0 bases, with 15 bases between them. The germline V gene has CDR1 LGHDT and CDR2 YNNKEL (reference sequence). The CDR3 is made up of 17 amino acids. The CDR3 coding sequence is TGTGCCAGCAGCCAAGGTGGAATTGGGGTCATGAACACTGAAGCTTTCTTT. This codes for CASSQGGIGVMNTEAFF.

This rearrangement joins TRBV7-9 to TRBJ1-1; weak D call: TRBD1 (5 bases). The germline V gene has CDR1 SEHNR and CDR2 FQNEAQ (reference sequence). V lost 4 bases and J lost 1, with 13 bases in between. This CDR3 contains 15 residues. CDR3 sequence reads: CASSSWGDPNTEAFF. The CDR3 DNA follows: TGTGCCAGCAGCTCATGGGGGGACCCGAACACTGAAGCTTTCTTT.

The gene calls are TRBV2 and TRBJ2-2; D uncertain. The CDR3 spans 10 residues. V was cut by 5 bases and J by 6 bases, with 1 base left in between. In germline, CDR1 is SNHLY, CDR2 FYNNEI. CDR3 in amino acids: CASSSGELFF. The DNA for the CDR3 is TGTGCCAGCAGTTCCGGGGAGCTGTTTTTT.